This T cell receptor beta chain was obtained from a study of cytomegalovirus exposure and HLA in healthy donors. Study-level findings and limits: Confirmation in vitro established that a few CMV-associated chains were specific for CMV antigens. Most subjects had HLA-A and HLA-B alleles reportedly predicted accurately by TCR beta sequences. A later look showed TCR association rates differing by HLA locus, highest for DRB1 and lowest for HLA-C. It was reportedly the case that the classifier diagnosed cytomegalovirus status with high specificity and sensitivity.

Both 60 Vbeta primers and 13 Jbeta primers went into the PCR. Sequenced by immunoSEQ multiplex PCR; TCRdb stores in-frame clones only, minus some. The sample includes some 99,000 clones, around 77% of them seen just once. The CDR3 runs 16 residues. Germline CDR1 SGHTA, CDR2 FQGNSA. The V gene end was trimmed by 2 bases and the J gene end by 9 bases; junction bases not matched to a gene: 8. Notes on this clone: Its antigen is undetermined.

The gene calls are TRBV7-2 and TRBJ2-1; 12 positions match TRBD2. The receptor comes from a female donor in good health and CMV-seronegative. The sample taken for sequencing was PBMCs. The DNA for the CDR3 is TGTGCCAGCAGCTTATTGGCTAGCGGGAGGGTTCCTGAGCAGTTCTTC. Residues: CASSLLASGRVPEQFF. Looking up the rest from reference TRBV7-2 and TRBJ2-1 gives the full variable domain: GAGVSQSPSNKVTEKGKDVELRCDPISGHTALYWYRQSLGQGLEFLIYFQGNSAPDKSGLPSDRFSAERTGGSVSTLTIQRTQQEDSAVYLCASSLLASGRVPEQFFGPGTRLTVL.